This TCR beta chain appears in the sequencing data of a study of identifying expanded T cells in peripheral blood. Trimming took 6 bases from V and 7 from J; bases not matched to a gene: 16. CDR1 and CDR2 (germline): SGHTA, FQGNSA. This CDR3 has 17 amino acids. With respect to this clone: What it recognizes is unknown.

Assay: immunoSEQ multiplex PCR; the TCRdb copy retains only in-frame clones and omits some. The table shows around 75,000 clones, with roughly 90% occurring only once. Findings and caveats of the study: Variance in clone template counts between approximately 2-week samples significantly increased with total template count across all healthy donors. Differentially abundant clones: about 1.3 between replicates, approximately 16 at approximately two weeks, 19 to 20 at four.

During the collection period, no donor immune events like infections were recorded. The sequencing input was blood. This chain uses TRBV7-2 with TRBJ2-5, with 11 positions matching TRBD2. The receptor was isolated from a person aged 18 to 75 in good health. The CDR3 spells CASSRPSSGGRPGTQYF. CDR3 DNA sequence: TGTGCCAGCAGTCGACCGTCTAGCGGGGGGCGACCAGGGACCCAGTACTTC.